Listed below are T cell receptor beta chains from one sample, sequenced in a study of shared T cell receptors in the human thymus. This table comes from immunoSEQ multiplex PCR, and its TCRdb copy is limited to in-frame clones, with some not included. The data hold 540,000 or so clones, with approximately 80% observed a single time. The sample also formed part of further work on human thymus T cells.

What was sequenced was thymocytes. The origin of the receptors is a boy in the first two years of life with a congenital heart defect. Each CDR3 is given with its conserved first and last residue. D genes are given only for firm matches. Clone size is given for some rows only: seen once, a few or many times, or a class if the clone is expanded.

NA	TRBV11-2	NA	TRBJ1-5	CARPSGGRSNQPQHF	TGTGCCAGACCTTCGGGGGGCAGAAGCAATCAGCCCCAGCATTTT
NA	TRBV10-3	TRBD2	TRBJ2-3	CAISESGSGKAPDTQYF	TGTGCCATCAGTGAGTCGGGGAGCGGGAAAGCCCCAGATACGCAGTATTTT
NA	TRBV19	NA	TRBJ1-3	CASTSTVSSGNTIYF	TGTGCCAGTACCTCGACTGTGAGCTCTGGAAACACCATATATTTT
NA	TRBV4-3	TRBD2	TRBJ2-7	CASSQLRTSGRAHEQYF	TGCGCCAGCAGCCAACTCCGGACTAGCGGGAGGGCCCACGAGCAGTACTTC
NA	TRBV29-1	NA	TRBJ1-2	CSVEVREHYGYTF	TGCAGCGTTGAAGTCAGGGAACACTATGGCTACACCTTC
NA	TRBV5-4	TRBD2	TRBJ2-3	CASSLWIAGGPDTQYF	TGTGCCAGCAGCTTGTGGATAGCGGGAGGGCCTGATACGCAGTATTTT
NA	TRBV14	TRBD2	TRBJ2-7	CASSQDPSGGPLDEQYF	TGTGCCAGCAGCCAAGACCCCTCGGGAGGGCCCTTGGACGAGCAGTACTTC
NA	TRBV7-2	NA	TRBJ1-5	CASSLARGGLSNQPQHF	TGTGCCAGCAGCTTAGCGCGGGGGGGACTCTCAAATCAGCCCCAGCATTTT
NA	TRBV27	NA	TRBJ2-2	CASSTGGAGELFF	TGTGCCAGCAGCACCGGGGGAGCCGGGGAGCTGTTTTTT
few	TRBV7-9	NA	TRBJ2-1	CASSFDQRDEQFF	TGTGCCAGCAGCTTTGACCAGCGAGATGAGCAGTTCTTC
NA	TRBV11-2	TRBD1	TRBJ2-7	CASSSRDRARNYEQYF	TGTGCCAGCAGCTCGAGGGACAGGGCCAGAAACTACGAGCAGTACTTC
NA	TRBV15	TRBD2	TRBJ2-2	CATSRTSDKNTGELFF	TGTGCCACCAGCAGGACTAGCGATAAGAACACCGGGGAGCTGTTTTTT
NA	TRBV29-1	NA	TRBJ2-3	CSAYPWATDTQYF	TGCAGCGCCTACCCCTGGGCGACAGATACGCAGTATTTT
NA	TRBV7-9	TRBD1	TRBJ1-5	CASSLVRGRFNQPQHF	TGTGCCAGCAGCTTAGTGAGGGGGCGGTTCAATCAGCCCCAGCATTTT
once	TRBV5-8	TRBD2	TRBJ2-5	CASSLGLAGDKSQETQYF	TGTGCCAGCAGCCTCGGACTAGCGGGAGATAAGTCCCAAGAGACCCAGTACTTC
NA	TRBV4-1	NA	TRBJ2-1	CASSQGLTPENEQFF	TGCGCCAGCAGCCAAGGACTAACCCCTGAGAATGAGCAGTTCTTC
NA	TRBV27	TRBD1	TRBJ1-5	CASSSYWDRAFQPQHF	TGTGCCAGCAGTTCCTACTGGGACAGGGCTTTTCAGCCCCAGCATTTT
NA	TRBV7-2	NA	TRBJ2-7	CASSKGTDSSYEQYF	TGTGCCAGCAGCAAGGGAACAGACAGCTCCTACGAGCAGTACTTC
NA	TRBV6-5	TRBD1	TRBJ1-2	CATRTGGVPNYGYTF	TGTGCCACCAGGACAGGGGGGGTTCCTAACTATGGCTACACCTTC
few	TRBV28	TRBD1	TRBJ2-7	CASRDKRDRNYEQYF	TGTGCCAGCAGAGATAAACGGGACAGGAACTACGAGCAGTACTTC